This is a list of T cell receptor beta chains from one sample in a study of CD8 T cells in Susac syndrome. TCRdb independently ran MiXCR on the immunoSEQ multiplex PCR reads; one entry per CDR3 protein. The repertoire holds about 300,000 distinct CDR3 sequences, with 75% to 90% as singletons. Source material: CD8+ T cells from PBMCs. Source of these receptors: a human donor with multiple sclerosis. The CDR3 runs from the conserved cysteine through the conserved F or W. The D gene is left open where the match is weak. For some rows the clone size is stated as once, few or many, or as a class when expanded; others skip it.

V	J	D	size	CDR3	DNA
TRBV30	TRBJ2-1	TRBD2	-	CAWSVGGLAGPEQFF	TGTGCCTGGAGTGTAGGGGGACTAGCGGGTCCAGAGCAGTTCTTC
TRBV7-6	TRBJ2-1	TRBD1	once	CASGTGGGINEQFF	TGTGCCAGCGGAACAGGGGGCGGGATCAATGAGCAGTTCTTC
TRBV29-1	TRBJ2-2	TRBD1	-	CSAVGGRIGELFF	TGCAGCGCTGTAGGGGGCCGCATCGGGGAGCTGTTTTTT
TRBV15	TRBJ2-7	-	-	CATSRDREKGPSYEQYF	TGTGCCACCAGCAGAGATCGAGAAAAAGGGCCGAGCTACGAGCAGTACTTC
TRBV15	TRBJ2-7	TRBD2	-	CATSGEREAPYEQYF	TGTGCCACCAGCGGAGAGCGGGAGGCCCCCTACGAGCAGTACTTC
TRBV7-9	TRBJ2-7	-	few	CASSLGPHEQYF	TGTGCCAGCAGCTTGGGTCCCCACGAGCAGTACTTC
TRBV11-2	TRBJ2-2	-	-	CASSLVDRLGRDPGELFF	TGTGCCAGCAGCTTAGTGGACAGACTGGGCAGGGACCCCGGGGAGCTGTTTTTT
TRBV4-1	TRBJ1-4	-	once	CASSPTSGTHNEKLFF	TGCGCCAGCAGCCCAACCTCCGGGACGCATAATGAAAAACTGTTTTTT
TRBV6-2/TRBV6-3	TRBJ2-1	TRBD2	-	CASRTSPGTSVDNEQFF	TGTGCCAGCAGAACCTCGCCGGGGACTAGCGTAGACAATGAGCAGTTCTTC
TRBV4-1	TRBJ2-5	-	few	CASSQDSGKAETQYF	TGCGCCAGCAGCCAAGATTCGGGGAAGGCAGAGACCCAGTACTTC
TRBV11-2	TRBJ2-1	-	-	CASSLGEGYEQFF	TGTGCCAGCAGCTTAGGTGAGGGGTATGAGCAGTTCTTC
TRBV4-3	TRBJ1-2	-	-	CASSQEVGVDGYTF	TGCGCCAGCAGCCAAGAGGTGGGGGTGGATGGCTACACCTTC
TRBV5-1	TRBJ2-2	-	-	CASSASGWELFF	TGCGCCAGCAGCGCTTCAGGATGGGAGCTGTTTTTT
TRBV19	TRBJ1-5	-	-	CASSSIDQPQHF	TGTGCCAGTAGTTCTATTGATCAGCCCCAGCATTTT
TRBV5-4	TRBJ2-1	TRBD1	-	CASSTGTVLYNEQFF	TGTGCCAGCAGCACAGGGACAGTTCTATACAATGAGCAGTTCTTC
TRBV27	TRBJ2-3	TRBD2	-	CASSSTTSGGDTQYF	TGTGCCAGCAGTTCCACGACTAGCGGCGGGGATACGCAGTATTTT
TRBV29-1	TRBJ2-5	TRBD2	-	CSVGLAGDPGETQYF	TGCAGCGTTGGACTAGCGGGAGACCCGGGAGAGACCCAGTACTTC
TRBV7-8	TRBJ2-3	TRBD2	-	CASSLVAGLGTDTQYF	TGTGCCAGCAGCTTAGTGGCGGGACTAGGCACAGATACGCAGTATTTT
TRBV24-1	TRBJ2-3	-	-	CATSDLPPVGNTQYF	TGTGCCACCAGTGATTTACCCCCGGTCGGGAATACGCAGTATTTT
TRBV20-1	TRBJ2-7	-	few	CSATDTVEGSYEQYF	TGCAGTGCCACTGATACGGTGGAGGGCTCCTACGAGCAGTACTTC
TRBV7-9	TRBJ2-1	TRBD2	-	CASSGLAGGAYNEQFF	TGTGCCAGCAGCGGACTAGCGGGAGGGGCCTACAATGAGCAGTTCTTC
TRBV5-1	TRBJ1-2	-	once	CASSSYVQAPLNYGYTF	TGCGCCAGCAGCTCCTACGTACAGGCGCCGCTGAACTATGGCTACACCTTC
TRBV20-1	TRBJ2-6	-	-	CSARTGPEYVLTF	TGCAGTGCGAGGACCGGGCCAGAGTACGTCCTGACTTTC
TRBV21-1	TRBJ2-1	-	-	CASSPWAGLDNEQFF	TGTGCCAGCAGCCCTTGGGCGGGGCTGGACAATGAGCAGTTCTTC
TRBV6-2/TRBV6-3	TRBJ1-1	-	-	CASSYSTVNTEAFF	TGTGCCAGCAGTTACTCAACAGTGAACACTGAAGCTTTCTTT
TRBV28	TRBJ2-5	TRBD2	-	CASSLSQAGAGAQYF	TGTGCCAGCAGTTTATCCCAGGCAGGCGCGGGGGCCCAGTACTTC
TRBV3-1	TRBJ2-1	-	-	CASSSWVNFNEQFF	TGTGCCAGCAGCTCGTGGGTGAACTTCAATGAGCAGTTCTTC
TRBV5-1	TRBJ2-7	TRBD1	-	CATAWGQGNNYEQYF	TGCGCCACCGCCTGGGGACAGGGGAATAACTACGAGCAGTACTTC
TRBV7-2	TRBJ2-1	TRBD1	-	CASSHGTGVTEQFF	TGTGCCAGCAGCCATGGGACAGGGGTAACTGAGCAGTTCTTC
TRBV4-1	TRBJ2-7	-	-	CASSQDTNTDEQYF	TGCGCCAGCAGCCAGGACACCAACACGGACGAGCAGTACTTC
TRBV20-1	TRBJ2-1	-	-	CSAPTGRNEQFF	TGCAGTGCTCCAACAGGGAGGAATGAGCAGTTCTTC
TRBV7-9	TRBJ1-1	-	-	CASSGNRLEAFF	TGTGCCAGCAGCGGCAACAGACTTGAAGCTTTCTTT
TRBV27	TRBJ2-1	-	-	CASSLVGGQGPRYEQFF	TGTGCCAGCAGTTTAGTCGGCGGGCAGGGTCCACGCTATGAGCAGTTCTTC
TRBV9	TRBJ2-1	-	-	CASSGSANPYNEQFF	TGTGCCAGCAGCGGATCGGCGAATCCTTACAATGAGCAGTTCTTC
TRBV2	TRBJ1-1	-	-	CASNLMGTEAFF	TGTGCCAGCAACTTGATGGGCACTGAAGCTTTCTTT
TRBV2	TRBJ2-1	TRBD2	-	CASSDDPTSGSINEQFF	TGTGCCAGCAGTGACGACCCGACTAGCGGGAGTATCAATGAGCAGTTCTTC
TRBV2	TRBJ2-3	-	-	CASSDLKDSSTDTQYF	TGTGCCAGCAGTGATTTGAAAGATTCTAGCACAGATACGCAGTATTTT
TRBV4-1	TRBJ1-1	TRBD1	-	CASSQDTGQGGTEAFF	TGCGCCAGCAGCCAAGACACGGGCCAGGGGGGCACTGAAGCTTTCTTT
TRBV28	TRBJ2-7	-	-	CASSLATTDPRSSYEQYF	TGTGCCAGCAGTTTGGCGACGACTGACCCCCGAAGCTCCTACGAGCAGTACTTC
TRBV15	TRBJ2-3	-	few	CATSRDRGSTDTQYF	TGTGCCACCAGCAGAGACAGGGGAAGCACAGATACGCAGTATTTT
TRBV24-1	TRBJ2-1	-	-	CATRSGSYNEQFF	TGTGCCACCCGAAGTGGGTCCTACAATGAGCAGTTCTTC
TRBV27	TRBJ2-1	TRBD2	-	CASSLAAGGLNEQFF	TGTGCCAGCAGTTTAGCAGCGGGAGGATTAAATGAGCAGTTCTTC
TRBV7-9	TRBJ1-5	TRBD1	-	CASSPEDRAPQHF	TGTGCCAGCAGCCCCGAAGACAGGGCTCCCCAGCATTTT
TRBV2	TRBJ2-3	-	-	CASNQPEVNHTQYF	TGTGCCAGCAATCAGCCAGAAGTTAATCATACGCAGTATTTT
TRBV5-8	TRBJ2-4	TRBD1	-	CASRPRQGARNIQYF	TGTGCCAGCAGACCTAGACAGGGGGCGCGGAACATTCAGTACTTC
TRBV20-1	TRBJ2-1	-	-	CSARDRVRYEQFF	TGCAGTGCTAGAGATAGGGTACGATATGAGCAGTTCTTC
TRBV29-1	TRBJ1-1	-	-	CSVEGRGEDNTEAFF	TGCAGCGTTGAAGGGCGGGGGGAGGATAACACTGAAGCTTTCTTT
TRBV10-3	TRBJ2-7	-	-	CAISPPSSYEQYF	TGTGCCATCAGTCCGCCATCCTCCTACGAGCAGTACTTC
TRBV29-1	TRBJ2-7	-	once	CSASGGTAYEQYF	TGCAGCGCTTCGGGGGGGACAGCCTACGAGCAGTACTTC
TRBV15	TRBJ2-2	-	-	CATSRVEGSAGELFF	TGTGCCACCAGCAGAGTTGAGGGGTCCGCCGGGGAGCTGTTTTTT